A selection of T cell receptor beta chains follows, all from one sample in a study of cytomegalovirus exposure and HLA in healthy donors. TCRdb keeps only in-frame clones here, not all; method: immunoSEQ multiplex PCR. The sample's table shows under 200,000 clones. The sample was PBMCs. These receptor sequences come from a young man in good health and CMV-seronegative. Each CDR3 is given with its conserved first and last residue. The D gene is left open where the match is weak.

cdr3_nt cdr3_aa j_call d_call v_call
TGTGCCAGCAGTGAAGAAGGTAGCGGATCCTACGAGCAGTACTTC CASSEEGSGSYEQYF TRBJ2-7 . TRBV6-1
TGTGCCAGCAGCCGTCGACAGGGTTCCCTCTACGAGCAGTACTTC CASSRRQGSLYEQYF TRBJ2-7 TRBD1 TRBV27
TGCGCCAGCAGCCGGACCCCGGGACAGCATAACTATGGCTACACCTTC CASSRTPGQHNYGYTF TRBJ1-2 TRBD1 TRBV4-1
TGTGCCAGCAGCCCACAACCGGGACTAGCGGGAGAAGAGACCCAGTACTTC CASSPQPGLAGEETQYF TRBJ2-5 TRBD2 TRBV11-3
TGTGCCAGCAGTTTGTTGACAGGGCCTAATTCACCCCTCCACTTT CASSLLTGPNSPLHF TRBJ1-6 TRBD1 TRBV28
TGTGCCAGCAGCTTAGTTACAGGGGGCGGGGGAAACACCGGGGAGCTGTTTTTT CASSLVTGGGGNTGELFF TRBJ2-2 TRBD1 TRBV7-2
TGCGCCAGCAGCCCCGGGGGGGGCGCGTATACTGAAGCTTTCTTT CASSPGGGAYTEAFF TRBJ1-1 . TRBV4-3
TGCGCCAGCAGCTTTCCAGCGGGAGGAACCGGGGAGCTGTTTTTT CASSFPAGGTGELFF TRBJ2-2 TRBD2 TRBV5-1
TGTGCCAGCAGCTTAGGTAGCACAGGGGGCATGTCCAAAAACATTCAGTACTTC CASSLGSTGGMSKNIQYF TRBJ2-4 TRBD1 TRBV7-9
TGTGCCAGTAGTCTTGAGACTAGCGGTACCTACGAGCAGTACTTC CASSLETSGTYEQYF TRBJ2-7 TRBD2 TRBV19
TGTGCCAGCAGTCTTAGCGGGAGGGCCGTAGAGCAGTTCTTC CASSLSGRAVEQFF TRBJ2-1 TRBD2 TRBV2
TGTGCCAGCAGCTTCTATCTAGCGGGGGGCACAGATACGCAGTATTTT CASSFYLAGGTDTQYF TRBJ2-3 TRBD2 TRBV7-9
TGTGCCAGCCACAGGGTTGAGGGTGAAAAACTGTTTTTT CASHRVEGEKLFF TRBJ1-4 . TRBV2
TGTGCCAGCAGCTTCACTCGGGGGACCGCAGAGACCCAGTACTTC CASSFTRGTAETQYF TRBJ2-5 . TRBV7-9
TGTGCCAGCAGCGCAACGGGGGGCTCTGGGGCCAACGTCCTGACTTTC CASSATGGSGANVLTF TRBJ2-6 TRBD2 TRBV6-4
TGTGCCAGCAGTCCCGGCGCATACAGTTCGGATGAAGCTTTCTTT CASSPGAYSSDEAFF TRBJ1-1 . TRBV6-1
TGTGCCAGCAGCAAAGTTGTTCCTTGGCGGAGTCCCTACAATGAGCAGTTCTTC CASSKVVPWRSPYNEQFF TRBJ2-1 . TRBV21-1
TGTGCCAGCAGTTCAGGACTGGACGAGCTGTTTTTT CASSSGLDELFF TRBJ2-2 . TRBV28
TGCGCCAGCAGCTTCCAGGCTAGCGGGAGCACAGATACGCAGTATTTT CASSFQASGSTDTQYF TRBJ2-3 TRBD2 TRBV5-1
TGTGCCAGCAGCCCCCAACAGCGGGAAAACAATGAGCAGTTCTTC CASSPQQRENNEQFF TRBJ2-1 TRBD2 TRBV5-4
TGTGCCACCAGCAGAGACTGGTCGGACGGGAGTACTTACGAGCAGTACTTC CATSRDWSDGSTYEQYF TRBJ2-7 . TRBV15
TGTGCCAGCAGTGAGAGCTCCTACAATGAGCAGTTCTTC CASSESSYNEQFF TRBJ2-1 . TRBV7-8
TGCGCCAGCAGAACAAACAGCATGAACACTGAAGCTTTCTTT CASRTNSMNTEAFF TRBJ1-1 . TRBV5-1
TGTGCCAGCAGTGCCCTAACAACTAATGAAAAACTGTTTTTT CASSALTTNEKLFF TRBJ1-4 . TRBV27
TGTGCCAGCAGCCTGGGGGGACTAGCCGACTTTGGAGATACGCAGTATTTT CASSLGGLADFGDTQYF TRBJ2-3 TRBD2 TRBV9
TGCGCCAGCGGAGGACAGGGACGCGAGCAGTTCTTC CASGGQGREQFF TRBJ2-1 TRBD1 TRBV5-1
TGTGCCAGCAGTGTGGACATAGCCAAAAACATTCAGTACTTC CASSVDIAKNIQYF TRBJ2-4 . TRBV6-1
TGTGCCAGCAGCGTAGACCCGACACCGGGAAATTCACCCCTCCACTTT CASSVDPTPGNSPLHF TRBJ1-6 . TRBV9
TGCGCCAGCAGCCAAGATGGAGCGGGGGCCAGCACAGATACGCAGTATTTT CASSQDGAGASTDTQYF TRBJ2-3 TRBD2 TRBV4-3
TGCGCCAGCAGCTCACTAGCGGGAGGGCCCACAGATACGCAGTATTTT CASSSLAGGPTDTQYF TRBJ2-3 TRBD2 TRBV5-1
TGTGCCAGCAGCTCGGGGGAGGGCTATCCCATAAATGAGCAGTTCTTC CASSSGEGYPINEQFF TRBJ2-1 TRBD2 TRBV7-2
TGCGCCAGCAGCACCGGGACTAGCGCCGGGGAGCTGTTTTTT CASSTGTSAGELFF TRBJ2-2 TRBD2 TRBV5-1
TGTGCCAGCAGCTTAGATATGAGGGGGGGATACGAGCAGTACTTC CASSLDMRGGYEQYF TRBJ2-7 . TRBV7-2
TGTGCCAGCAGCCTACCGACAGTAAGCTATGGCTACACCTTC CASSLPTVSYGYTF TRBJ1-2 . TRBV11-2
TGTGCCAGCTCACCACCGGGACAGGGAACCTACGAGCAGTACTTC CASSPPGQGTYEQYF TRBJ2-7 TRBD1 TRBV18
TGTGCCAGCGTGGCCCCGTACGAGCAGTACTTC CASVAPYEQYF TRBJ2-7 . TRBV2
TGCGCCAGCAGCGGCGGGACCGCCGGCGACGAGCAGTACTTC CASSGGTAGDEQYF TRBJ2-7 . TRBV5-1
TGTGCCAGCAGCTTGGCTAGCGGGAGAAGTAGTGAGCAGTTCTTC CASSLASGRSSEQFF TRBJ2-1 TRBD2 TRBV5-4
TGTGCCAGCAGTTTATTAGGGCAGGGGCTTGGCTACACCTTC CASSLLGQGLGYTF TRBJ1-2 . TRBV27
TGTGCCAGCAACAGACAGGGGATAGGCAATCAGCCCCAGCATTTT CASNRQGIGNQPQHF TRBJ1-5 TRBD1 TRBV9
TGCAGCGTGGGGTTGGGGCTTTCCCAAGAAAAACTGTTTTTT CSVGLGLSQEKLFF TRBJ1-4 . TRBV29-1
TGTGCCAGCAGCGGCCGACAGGGCCCCTTCTACAATGAGCAGTTCTTC CASSGRQGPFYNEQFF TRBJ2-1 TRBD1 TRBV7-6
TGTGCCAGCAGCAATCGGACAGGGAATCAGCCCCAGCATTTT CASSNRTGNQPQHF TRBJ1-5 TRBD1 TRBV5-6